This T cell receptor beta chain was observed in a study of shared clonotypes between healthy human individuals. This CDR3 is 12 amino acids long. The germline V and J ends were trimmed by 5 bases and 9 bases, with 11 bases remaining between them. Germline V CDR1 and CDR2: LGHNA, YNFKEQ. Profiled with immunoSEQ multiplex PCR; TCRdb holds only in-frame clones, not every one. The sample consists of approximately 640,000 clones, about 78% of them appearing once. The gene calls are TRBV4-2 and TRBJ2-1; no clear D gene. Sequencing input: memory CD4+ T cells sorted from blood. Specified subset: CD45RA-negative fraction. This clonotype was sampled from a woman aged 25 to 45 in good health. The CDR3 is CASSRQTREQFF. The CDR3 nucleotides read TGTGCCAGCAGCAGGCAGACGCGTGAGCAGTTCTTC.